Sequencing of this T cell receptor beta chain was carried out in a study of T cell responses to AZD1222 COVID-19 vaccine. Study-wide points: Following two doses of AZD1222, Spike-specific TCR breadth and depth rose. Spike was spanned by vaccine-associated CD4 TCRs, with dominance at 160-218 and 743-854. White British ancestry dominated among donors, who included more females, and clonal diversity was possibly underestimated.

Analysis merged second doses at about 4 or about 12 weeks. Only in-frame clones appear in the TCRdb table, and some are missing; sequencing was by immunoSEQ multiplex PCR. The repertoire holds 100,000 to 150,000 clones, with roughly 93% as singletons. Note on this clone: Its target is not known.

From germline, CDR1 is SGHRS and CDR2 YFSETQ. The CDR3 contains 16 residues. V shed 0 bases, J shed 3 bases, and the junction held 5 bases outside the gene matches. The sample in question was peripheral blood, obtained 28 days after the second AZD1222 dose. The source of this sequence is an adult who received the AZD1222 COVID-19 vaccine. The rearrangement joins TRBV5-1 to TRBJ1-3; 8 nucleotides line up with TRBD1. The CDR3 protein is CASSLDGQGGGNTIYF. DNA for the CDR3: TGCGCCAGCAGCTTGGATGGACAGGGTGGTGGAAACACCATATATTTT.